A single sample gave rise to the 2 T cell receptor beta chains below, sequenced in a study of T cell responses to AZD1222 COVID-19 vaccine. The data were produced by immunoSEQ multiplex PCR, yet TCRdb's version contains in-frame clones alone and is incomplete. Of 94,000 or so clones listed, roughly 90% are singletons. The sample was peripheral blood, taken on day 0 of AZD1222 vaccination. The receptors were gathered from an adult in good health.

The chain is built from TRBV7-3 and TRBJ2-3; D is possibly TRBD1 or TRBD2 (5 bases each). Per the germline V gene, CDR1 is SGHTA and CDR2 is FQGTGA. V gave up 5 bases and J gave up 3 bases, with 9 bases separating them. The CDR3 contains 13 residues. The CDR3 here is CASSPGRTDTQYF. CDR3 coding DNA: TGTGCCAGCAGCCCGGGACGGACAGATACGCAGTATTTT.

This chain connects TRBV5-4 to TRBJ1-3; 10 bases are shared with TRBD1. After removal of 4 bases from V and 0 bases from J, the junction contained 4 bases not matched to a gene. This CDR3 region has 16 residues. Germline V CDR1 and CDR2: SGHNT, YYREEE (reference sequence). The CDR3 region is CASSKGQGLSGNTIYF. The CDR3 DNA reads as TGTGCCAGCAGCAAGGGACAGGGGCTCTCTGGAAACACCATATATTTT.